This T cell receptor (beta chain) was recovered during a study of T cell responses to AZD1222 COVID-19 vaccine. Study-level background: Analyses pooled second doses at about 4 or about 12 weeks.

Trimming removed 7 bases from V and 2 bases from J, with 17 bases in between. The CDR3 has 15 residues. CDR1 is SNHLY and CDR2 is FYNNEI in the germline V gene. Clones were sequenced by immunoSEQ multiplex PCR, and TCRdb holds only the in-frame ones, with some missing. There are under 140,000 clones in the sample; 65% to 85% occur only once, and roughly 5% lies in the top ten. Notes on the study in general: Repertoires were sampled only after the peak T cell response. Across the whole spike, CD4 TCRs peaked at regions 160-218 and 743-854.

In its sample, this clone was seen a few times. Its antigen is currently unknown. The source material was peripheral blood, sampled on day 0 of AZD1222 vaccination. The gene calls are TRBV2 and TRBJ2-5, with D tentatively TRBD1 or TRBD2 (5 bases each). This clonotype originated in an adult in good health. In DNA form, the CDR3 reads TGTGCCAGCACTGGTCCCGGGACCATGCAAGAGACCCAGTACTTC. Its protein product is CASTGPGTMQETQYF.